The rows below give T cell receptor beta chains drawn from one sample of a study of T cells in Graves' hyperthyroidism and ophthalmopathy. TCRdb redid the calling of the multiplex PCR reads with MiXCR, one entry per CDR3 protein. The sample contains around 450,000 distinct CDR3 sequences, about 15% of which appear only once. The sample was blood. All receptors derive from a woman between 18 and 30 years old with Graves' hyperthyroidism. Each CDR3 is given without its conserved first and last residue. D genes are given only for firm matches. Expanded clones get a size class; other rows say once, few or many, or leave the size out.

v_call	d_call	j_call	clone_size	cdr3_aa
TRBV12-3/TRBV12-4	.	TRBJ2-3	.	ASSAGGHFTDTQY
TRBV5-1	TRBD1	TRBJ1-6	many	ASSRRGQAAYNSPLH
TRBV2	TRBD2	TRBJ2-3	.	ASTPPSGDNTDTQY
TRBV11-2	TRBD2	TRBJ2-3	.	ASSQGFQAGDSDTQY
TRBV3-1	.	TRBJ1-5	many	ASSQGQTNQPQH
TRBV19	.	TRBJ2-3	many	ASTTGYMTDTQY
TRBV6-1	.	TRBJ2-5	many	ASRRGGKETQY
TRBV10-3	TRBD2	TRBJ2-1	.	AIGGSGGKGFDEQF
TRBV2	TRBD1	TRBJ1-1	many	ASSEGNRDSKAF
TRBV24-1	.	TRBJ2-1	few	ATSDPGKARYNEQF
TRBV3-1	.	TRBJ2-1	many	ASRGGAINEQF
TRBV29-1	TRBD2	TRBJ2-1	many	SVRGVSYNEQF
TRBV5-4	.	TRBJ2-1	.	ASTFGASSYNEQF
TRBV11-2	TRBD1	TRBJ2-7	many	ASSGYPGQGADEQY
TRBV9	TRBD1	TRBJ1-1	few	ASSVAFSDRSNTEAF
TRBV2	TRBD2	TRBJ2-2	many	ASRTASGSNGELF
TRBV7-3	.	TRBJ2-5	many	ASSRDPLGQETQY
TRBV6-1	TRBD2	TRBJ2-5	few	ASSPRTSGRTETQY
TRBV11-2	TRBD2	TRBJ2-7	many	ASSRVRLAGSYEQY
TRBV4-2	.	TRBJ1-2	.	ASSQDGRGSSYGYT
TRBV20-1	.	TRBJ2-7	many	SARDSRLLVEQY
TRBV27	.	TRBJ2-5	.	ASSLLGGGETQY
TRBV27	.	TRBJ2-3	many	ASSNAQRTGTQY
TRBV12-3/TRBV12-4	TRBD1	TRBJ1-2	many	ASIFSTGAFGYT
TRBV12-3/TRBV12-4	.	TRBJ2-4	many	ASSAYRVRAKNIQY
TRBV11-1	.	TRBJ2-1	.	ASSATGGETITYEQF
TRBV28	.	TRBJ2-7	many	ASGGNGPYEQY
TRBV7-6	TRBD1	TRBJ2-7	.	ASSLTPRQGVALEQY
TRBV7-9	.	TRBJ2-2	few	ASSVVGRLDTGELF
TRBV20-1	.	TRBJ1-5	.	SASTRTGNQPQH
TRBV5-6	TRBD1	TRBJ1-1	few	ASSLAFRDRGGTEAF
TRBV18	.	TRBJ2-5	many	ASSPSGFQETQY
TRBV15	TRBD2	TRBJ2-5	few	ATSREVPSGRGETQY
TRBV7-2	.	TRBJ2-3	.	ASSLGRAPTDTQY
TRBV7-9	.	TRBJ1-2	many	ASGLANYGYT
TRBV18	.	TRBJ1-5	many	ASSLSREAQPQH
TRBV7-2	TRBD2	TRBJ2-5	.	ASSLAYAGLGGTQY
TRBV18	.	TRBJ2-7	many	ASSPAETIYEQY
TRBV7-2	TRBD2	TRBJ2-7	many	ASSWGLVEQY
TRBV6-5	TRBD2	TRBJ2-3	many	ASSYLAGATDTQY
TRBV6-2/TRBV6-3	TRBD1	TRBJ2-5	few	ASSYDPGTALY
TRBV10-3	.	TRBJ1-1	few	AISEGGRGGNTEAF
TRBV28	.	TRBJ1-1	many	ASSFQDTEAF
TRBV2	.	TRBJ1-4	.	ASSDLLGGPNEKLF
TRBV11-2	TRBD1	TRBJ1-1	many	ASSRTGVTEAF
TRBV4-2	TRBD1	TRBJ2-2	few	ASSQDVYRGQTGELF
TRBV12-3/TRBV12-4	.	TRBJ1-1	many	ASRLQIVTEAF
TRBV25-1	TRBD1	TRBJ2-7	few	ASSVAGTGAHEQY
TRBV7-2	TRBD1	TRBJ2-7	many	ASSLEGRGRVSYEQY
TRBV29-1	.	TRBJ2-2	.	SVTGNTGELF